The source of this T cell receptor (beta chain) is a study of T cells after yellow fever vaccination. Study-wide points: Abundant clonotypes (contaminants from the bulk population) could be present in FACS-sorted repertoires.

The table lists this clonotype with a few counts. Its antigen is still unknown. One entry per CDR3 protein, called by TCRdb with MiXCR from the 5' RACE reads. The sample gives approximately 510,000 distinct CDR3 sequences, roughly a fifth of which show up once; 15% to 20% is in the top ten. V was clipped by 0 bases and J by 0 bases; unmatched bases: 6. Looked up from germline, CDR1 is DFQATT and CDR2 is SNEGSKA (reference sequence). This CDR3 has 16 amino acids. The chain has TRBV20-1 and TRBJ2-3, with 7 bases lining up with TRBD2. The clonotype originates from a young man who received the YFV17D yellow fever vaccine. The sample here was PBMCs, taken less than 25 days after the first yellow fever vaccination. CDR3 nucleotides: TGCAGTGCTAGAGATTTTCGGGGGGTCAGCACAGATACGCAGTATTTT. This gives the protein CSARDFRGVSTDTQYF.